The clone carrying this T cell receptor beta chain was seen more than once but under ten times. Its matching antigen is unknown. This sample was included in a study of T cell responses to AZD1222 COVID-19 vaccine. Profiling relied on immunoSEQ multiplex PCR, and the TCRdb table lists in-frame clones only, not all of them. The sample includes tens of thousands of clones, approximately 90% of them seen just once. Germline CDR1 and CDR2: SEHNR and FQNEAQ (reference sequence). The ends were cut back, 1 base at V and 9 bases at J, with 16 bases in the middle. CDR3 length: 14 amino acids. Study observations and caveats: Only a handful of AZD1222 recipients, several in all, had baseline seropositivity. Spike-specific TCR breadth and depth went up after people got two AZD1222 doses. Distributed over spike, vaccine-associated CD4 TCRs predominated at 160-218 and 743-854.

This sample comprised peripheral blood, obtained on day 0 of MenACWY control vaccination. The chain links TRBV7-9 to TRBJ2-7; D is perhaps TRBD1 (5 bases). The clonotype comes from an adult in good health. CDR3 nucleotide sequence: TGTGCCAGCAGCTTAGATGGGGCCGAAGGCGTGCAGTACTTC. This translates into CASSLDGAEGVQYF.